This T cell receptor beta chain was captured in a study of cytotoxic CD8 clonotypes in ibrutinib-treated CLL. Study results and caveats: Patients showed higher baseline clonality than age-matched healthy donors, and it tracked circulating CD8+ T-cell counts.

The CDR3 has 15 amino acids. CDR1 is MDHEN and CDR2 is SYDVKM in the germline V gene. Trimming took off 4 bases at V and 4 bases at J, with 14 bases between the two ends. PBMCs were cryopreserved, and 1.5 to 2.5 micrograms of genomic DNA from them went into TCR beta libraries. The protocol was immunoSEQ multiplex PCR, while the TCRdb copy is restricted to in-frame clones and leaves out a portion. The sample holds around 150,000 clones, more than 75% seen once. About this clone: The target antigen is unknown.

The TCR was taken from a human donor with chronic lymphocytic leukemia. The chain carries TRBV28 and TRBJ1-5, with D possibly matching TRBD1 (5 bases). The sequencing used PBMCs, collected after 12 months of ibrutinib treatment. CDR3 protein: CASSSLGENNQPQHF. The CDR3 DNA reads TGTGCCAGCAGTTCCTTAGGGGAGAATAATCAGCCCCAGCATTTT.